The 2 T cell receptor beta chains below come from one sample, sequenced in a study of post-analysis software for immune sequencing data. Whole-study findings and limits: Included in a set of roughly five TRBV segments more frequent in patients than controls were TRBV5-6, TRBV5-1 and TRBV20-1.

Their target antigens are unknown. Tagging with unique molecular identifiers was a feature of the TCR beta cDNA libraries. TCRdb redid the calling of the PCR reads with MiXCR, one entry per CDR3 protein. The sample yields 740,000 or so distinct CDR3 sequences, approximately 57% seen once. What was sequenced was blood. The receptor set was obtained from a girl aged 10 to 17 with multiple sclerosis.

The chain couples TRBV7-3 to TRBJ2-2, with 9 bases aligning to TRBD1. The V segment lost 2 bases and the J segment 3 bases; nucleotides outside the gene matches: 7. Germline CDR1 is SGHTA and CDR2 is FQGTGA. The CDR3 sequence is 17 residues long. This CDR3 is CASSLLAGTGHTGELFF. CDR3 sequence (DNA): TGTGCCAGCAGCTTACTAGCCGGGACAGGGCACACCGGGGAGCTGTTTTTT.

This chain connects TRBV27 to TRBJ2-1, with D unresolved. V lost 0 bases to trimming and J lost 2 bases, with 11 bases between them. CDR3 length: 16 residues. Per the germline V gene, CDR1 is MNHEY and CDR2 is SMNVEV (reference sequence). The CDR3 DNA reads TGTGCCAGCAGTTTATCCGCTGATAAAACCTACAATGAGCAGTTCTTC. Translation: CASSLSADKTYNEQFF.